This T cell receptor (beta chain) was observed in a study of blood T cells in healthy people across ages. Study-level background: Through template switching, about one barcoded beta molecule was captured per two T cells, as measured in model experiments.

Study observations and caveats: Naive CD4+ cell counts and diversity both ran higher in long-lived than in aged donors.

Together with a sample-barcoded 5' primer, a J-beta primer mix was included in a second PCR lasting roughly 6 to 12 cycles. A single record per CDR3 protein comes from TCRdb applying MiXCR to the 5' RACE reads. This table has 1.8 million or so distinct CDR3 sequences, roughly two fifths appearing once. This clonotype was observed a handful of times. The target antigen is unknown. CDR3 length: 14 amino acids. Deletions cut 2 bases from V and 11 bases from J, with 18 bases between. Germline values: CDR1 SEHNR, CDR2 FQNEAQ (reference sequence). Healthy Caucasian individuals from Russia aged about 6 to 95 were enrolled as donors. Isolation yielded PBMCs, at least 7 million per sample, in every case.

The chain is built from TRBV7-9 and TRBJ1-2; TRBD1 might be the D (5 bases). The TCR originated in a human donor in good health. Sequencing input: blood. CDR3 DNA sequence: TGTGCCAGCAGCTTACGCCGAGGGGAAGGTGCATACACCTTC. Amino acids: CASSLRRGEGAYTF.